These 20 T cell receptor beta chains were sequenced from one sample in a study of post-analysis software for immune sequencing data. General observations from the study: Controls showed lower frequencies than patients for roughly five TRBV segments, and TRBV5-6, TRBV5-1 and TRBV20-1 were among these.

Unique molecular identifiers were present in the TCR beta cDNA libraries. TCRdb re-called the PCR reads with MiXCR, one entry per CDR3 protein. Among hundreds of thousands of distinct CDR3 sequences listed, approximately 59% were seen once. Which antigens these TCRs recognize remains unknown. The material sequenced was blood. The receptors come from a girl aged 2 to 10 with multiple sclerosis.

This rearrangement joins TRBV7-7 to TRBJ2-1; TRBD2 aligns across 12 bases. The CDR3 runs 18 residues. CDR1 SSHAT and CDR2 FNYEAQ come from the germline V gene (reference sequence). V lost 4 bases to trimming and J lost 0 bases; unmatched junction nucleotides: 7. The CDR3 region is CASSSTSGGLLSYNEQFF. CDR3 nucleotides: TGTGCCAGCAGCTCAACTAGCGGGGGGCTCCTCTCCTACAATGAGCAGTTCTTC.

The V and J genes are TRBV6-6 and TRBJ2-3; 10 bases are shared with TRBD2. This CDR3 has 17 residues. Trimming cost V 0 bases and J 4 bases; bases outside gene matches: 7. The V gene's germline CDR1 is MNHNY and CDR2 SVGAGI (reference sequence). CDR3 amino acids: CASSYSLAGGSSDTQYF. For the CDR3, the DNA is TGTGCCAGCAGTTACTCTTTAGCGGGGGGAAGTTCAGATACGCAGTATTTT.

The chain recombines TRBV20-1 with TRBJ2-7, with 11 positions matching TRBD2. Losses at the gene ends were 6 bases for V and 2 bases for J; bases not matched to a gene: 6. Looked up from germline, CDR1 is DFQATT and CDR2 is SNEGSKA (reference sequence). This CDR3 comprises 14 residues. CDR3 loop: CSAAGLAGAYEQYF. In DNA, the CDR3 is TGCAGTGCGGCAGGACTAGCGGGCGCCTACGAGCAGTACTTC.

The sample holds a few counts of this clonotype. This chain connects TRBV5-4 to TRBJ2-1; D may be TRBD1 or TRBD2 (5 bases each). V was pared by 1 base and J by 9 bases, with 11 bases between. This CDR3 spans 13 amino acids. CDR1 SGHNT and CDR2 YYREEE come from the germline V gene (reference sequence). CDR3 in amino acids: CASSLIGDPEQFF. The CDR3 DNA reads as TGTGCCAGCAGCTTGATCGGGGACCCTGAGCAGTTCTTC.

The rearrangement uses TRBV29-1 and TRBJ2-5, with TRBD1 as a possible D gene (5 bases). Looked up from germline, CDR1 is SQVTM and CDR2 is ANQGSEA. The CDR3 loop spans 11 amino acids. Trimming shortened V by 4 bases and J by 3 bases, and 6 bases separated the two germline ends. The CDR3 protein is CSVAQEETQYF. Here the CDR3 DNA reads TGCAGCGTTGCACAGGAAGAGACCCAGTACTTC.

The V gene is TRBV29-1, the J gene TRBJ2-7; 9 bases are shared with TRBD1. CDR3 length equals 16 residues. Losses at the gene ends were 3 bases for V and 1 base for J; bases not matched to a gene: 10. In germline, CDR1 is SQVTM, CDR2 ANQGSEA. CDR3 bases: TGCAGCGTTGAGATCATCCGGGACAGGGCATCCTACGAGCAGTACTTC. It translates to CSVEIIRDRASYEQYF.

CDR3 DNA sequence: TGTGCCAGCAGCTTAATCGCCAGGGGGGAGACCCAGTACTTC. Translation gives CASSLIARGETQYF. The chain links TRBV7-6 to TRBJ2-5; the match to TRBD1 covers 7 bases. V dropped 2 bases and J dropped 5; count of bases not matched to a gene: 5. The CDR3 extends over 14 amino acids. Germline V gene sequence: CDR1 SGHVS, CDR2 FNYEAQ.

This clonotype was observed a few times. V gene TRBV27 combines with J gene TRBJ2-7, with D perhaps TRBD2 (5 bases). The germline CDR1 and CDR2 sequences are MNHEY and SMNVEV (reference sequence). Deletions cut 5 bases from V and 6 bases from J, with 14 bases between. The CDR3 has 13 amino acids. The CDR3 DNA sequence: TGTGCCAGCAGTCAAGGGTCGGGGAGCGAGCAGTACTTC. Amino acids: CASSQGSGSEQYF.

The V call is TRBV2, the J call TRBJ1-4, with D possibly TRBD1 on 5 matching bases. In germline, CDR1 is SNHLY, CDR2 FYNNEI. CDR3 length: 16 amino acids. V was shortened by 3 bases and J by 0 bases, with 11 bases between the two germline ends. CDR3 in amino acids: CASSDGQATTNEKLFF. DNA of the CDR3: TGTGCCAGCAGTGACGGACAAGCTACAACTAATGAAAAACTGTTTTTT.

The V and J genes are TRBV3-1 and TRBJ2-1; 9 bases agree with TRBD2. V lost 4 bases to trimming and J lost 7 bases; unmatched junction nucleotides: 14. The CDR3 totals 17 residues. CDR1 is LGHDT and CDR2 is YNNKEL in the germline V gene (reference sequence). DNA for the CDR3: TGTGCCAGCAGCCCAGAAACACCGGGACTAGCTTTGAATGAGCAGTTCTTC. The encoded protein is CASSPETPGLALNEQFF.

The chain joins TRBV5-6 to TRBJ2-1; 9 nucleotides agree with TRBD1. V shed 2 bases, J shed 3 bases, and the junction held 3 bases outside the gene matches. The CDR3 contains 15 residues. The germline gives CDR1 SGHDT, CDR2 YYEEEE. In nucleotides, the CDR3 is TGTGCCAGCAGCTTCGGGACAGGGTTCTACAATGAGCAGTTCTTC. This gives the protein CASSFGTGFYNEQFF.

The J gene is TRBJ2-3, the V gene TRBV10-1, with 7 bases fitting TRBD1. CDR3 length: 15 amino acids. Germline assignment: CDR1 WNHNN and CDR2 SYGVQD (reference sequence). J gave up 0 bases and V 2 bases, and 2 bases lay outside the gene matches. CDR3 residues: CASSEEGASTDTQYF. CDR3 DNA: TGCGCCAGCAGTGAGGAGGGGGCGAGCACAGATACGCAGTATTTT.

V usage is TRBV3-1 and J usage is TRBJ2-1; tentative D call: TRBD2 (5 bases). The CDR3 spans 13 residues. V shed 2 bases and J shed 6 bases, with 8 bases lying between them. The germline gives CDR1 LGHDT, CDR2 YNNKEL (reference sequence). CDR3 in amino acids: CASSQSGPNEQFF. The CDR3 DNA reads as TGTGCCAGCAGCCAAAGCGGACCCAATGAGCAGTTCTTC.

In this sample, this clonotype turned up a few times. The chain employs TRBV28 and TRBJ2-3; tentative D call: TRBD1 (5 bases). Germline V lookup: CDR1 MDHEN, CDR2 SYDVKM. The CDR3 consists of 15 residues. V gave up 3 bases and J gave up 3 bases, with 13 bases separating them. CDR3 sequence (DNA): TGTGCCAGCAGTTTGGGTCAGGGAACGACAGATACGCAGTATTTT. Its translation: CASSLGQGTTDTQYF.

V and J are TRBV27 and TRBJ1-2; the D gene is possibly TRBD1 (5 bases). The germline CDR1 and CDR2 sequences are MNHEY and SMNVEV (reference sequence). V was cut by 5 bases and J by 2 bases, with 21 bases left in between. The CDR3 totals 17 residues. CDR3 DNA sequence: TGTGCCAGCAGTCCAACTTCACTAGAAGGACAAAACTATGGCTACACCTTC. Residues: CASSPTSLEGQNYGYTF.

Of note for this clonotype: The germline gene is not matched at one end of the junction; a read error may be the cause. This chain joins TRBV6-7 and TRBJ2-5; either TRBD1 or TRBD2 may supply D (5 bases each). The tail of the sequence fits TRBJ2-7 better, so the J call may be wrong. TRBV6-7 is recorded as an ORF, its role being uncertain. The CDR3 is made up of 10 amino acids. The DNA for the CDR3 is TGCGCTTGGGGGAGACACGAGCAGTACTTC. It is translated as CAWGRHEQYF.

This clonotype was detected only a few times. The V and J genes are TRBV6-4 and TRBJ2-5, with D possibly TRBD1 on 6 matching bases. The CDR3 extends over 11 amino acids. Germline V gene data show CDR1 as MRHNA and CDR2 as SNTAGT. The CDR3 region has the DNA TGTGGCATGACAGGAAAAGAGACCCAGTACTTC. Encoded protein: CGMTGKETQYF.

The chain combines TRBV20-1 with TRBJ2-1, with 8 bases identical to TRBD1. Germline trimming cut 3 bases from V and 8 bases from J; bases unmatched to any gene: 12. The CDR3 totals 15 residues. The germline V gene encodes CDR1 DFQATT and CDR2 SNEGSKA (reference sequence). The CDR3 region is CSASRGQGAPDEQFF. The CDR3 DNA reads TGCAGTGCTAGTAGGGGGCAGGGGGCCCCCGATGAGCAGTTCTTC.

The gene calls are TRBV7-2 and TRBJ2-1; D possibly corresponds to TRBD1 (5 bases). V was trimmed by 2 bases and J by 8 bases, leaving 13 bases between them. The length of the CDR3 is 14 residues. Germline V gene data show CDR1 as SGHTA and CDR2 as FQGNSA. The CDR3 sequence: CASSLRGRQYEQFF. CDR3 nucleotides: TGTGCCAGCAGCTTAAGGGGTCGCCAATATGAGCAGTTCTTC.

The sample holds a few counts of this clonotype. The chain has TRBV12-3 or TRBV12-4 and TRBJ2-1, with 10 bases fitting TRBD1. The V gene end was trimmed by 5 bases and the J gene end by 4 bases; junction bases not matched to a gene: 5. This CDR3 has 15 residues. This chain's CDR3 is CASSRGTGVYNEQFF. The CDR3 bases are TGTGCCAGCAGTAGAGGGACAGGGGTTTACAATGAGCAGTTCTTC.